This T cell receptor beta chain is from a study of metastatic and nonmetastatic thyroid tumors. At the level of the study: Across blood and tumor or nodule tissue, repertoires from malignant and benign thyroid patients were compared with one another.

Study-wide results and caveats: The reported finding was significantly higher TCR beta diversity in malignant thyroid tumors relative to benign nodules, in blood and tumor.

CDR3 length: 15 amino acids. The germline V and J ends were trimmed by 0 bases and 4 bases, with 7 bases remaining between them. Germline CDR1 MNHNY, CDR2 SVGAGI (reference sequence). Per the original data handling: Building a distant-metastasis classifier for papillary thyroid cancer drew on CDR3 differences across clinicopathological groups. TCRdb reassembled clones from the PCR reads with MiXCR. TCRdb's processing, not the authors' own work, is the source of the V and J calls. This table holds over 30,000 clones, under 40% found once. Comments on this clone: No antigen is known for it.

Nobody among the patients had been given any treatment before thyroid surgery. The V gene is TRBV6-6, the J gene TRBJ1-6; D not certain. The TCR comes from a female donor with papillary thyroid cancer or a benign thyroid nodule (not recorded which). Some clones in this sample may be carry-over from other donors' samples. The sequenced material came from tumor tissue. The CDR3 coding sequence is TGTGCCAGCAGTTACTCGACGGATTATAATTCACCCCTCCACTTT. This translates into CASSYSTDYNSPLHF.